Shown below are 18 T cell receptor beta chains from a single sample sequenced in a study of PD-L1 blockade in urothelial cancer. TCRdb's copy holds only in-frame clones and misses some; the assay was immunoSEQ multiplex PCR. The sample includes 20,000 to 30,000 clones, around nine tenths seen only once; the top ten take around 32%. The specimen was PBMCs, collected around atezolizumab (anti-PD-L1) treatment. These receptors were obtained from a man between 60 and 75 years old with urothelial cancer.

The chain carries TRBV9 and TRBJ2-7; possible D gene TRBD2, 7 bases. V was cut by 4 bases and J by 5 bases, with 13 bases left in between. Germline CDR1 SGDLS, CDR2 YYNGEE. CDR3 size: 13 residues. The CDR3 DNA is TGTGCCAGCAGCATGGGAGGGGGGGACGAGCAGTACTTC. It translates to CASSMGGGDEQYF.

This clone was detected once. The chain has TRBV5-6 and TRBJ2-3; TRBD2 aligns across 8 bases. The V gene's germline CDR1 is SGHDT and CDR2 YYEEEE. This CDR3 region has 14 residues. The J segment lost 1 base and the V segment lost 4 bases, leaving 2 bases of the junction unmatched. The CDR3 region is CASSISGGTDTQYF. DNA for the CDR3: TGTGCCAGCAGCATTAGCGGGGGCACAGATACGCAGTATTTT.

The chain is built from TRBV28 and TRBJ1-5, with TRBD1 matching 8 bases. From germline, CDR1 is MDHEN and CDR2 SYDVKM. This CDR3 is built from 21 residues. The trim removed 5 bases at V and 0 bases at J, leaving 21 bases unmatched. The CDR3 bases are TGTGCCAGCAGTCTCGGACAGGGCGTCCCTGGATCCCTTAGTAGCAATCAGCCCCAGCATTTT. Its translation: CASSLGQGVPGSLSSNQPQHF.

CDR3 protein: CASSIQRETQYF. In nucleotides, the CDR3 is TGTGCCAGCAGTATTCAGCGCGAGACCCAGTACTTC. The chain combines TRBV6-6 with TRBJ2-5; D is undetermined. Trimming pared 5 bases from V and 5 bases from J, leaving 9 bases between. The CDR3 covers 12 residues. The germline gives CDR1 MNHNY, CDR2 SVGAGI (reference sequence).

The rearrangement links TRBV5-1 to TRBJ2-5, with TRBD1 matching over 9 bases. CDR3 length equals 14 residues. V gave up 4 bases and J gave up 5 bases; unmatched junction bases: 6. Germline V gene sequence: CDR1 SGHRS, CDR2 YFSETQ. CDR3 nucleotide sequence: TGCGCCAGCAGCCCCGGGACAGGGAGGGAGACCCAGTACTTC. This codes for CASSPGTGRETQYF.

The CDR3 reads CASSPKQQGKGEQYF. The CDR3 nucleotides read TGCGCCAGCAGCCCGAAGCAACAGGGTAAGGGCGAGCAGTACTTC. The genes are TRBV5-1 and TRBJ2-7, with D maybe TRBD1 (6 bases). Looked up from germline, CDR1 is SGHRS and CDR2 is YFSETQ. The CDR3 contains 15 residues. V was pared by 4 bases and J by 6 bases, with 20 bases between.

The chain is built from TRBV19 and TRBJ1-6; D not resolved. Germline CDR1 LNHDA, CDR2 SQIVND (reference sequence). The CDR3 runs 15 residues. Trimming took off 10 bases at V and 14 bases at J, with 27 bases between the two ends. In DNA form, the CDR3 reads TGTGCCACCCGCGCTTGGCAGGCGAACTCCGGGACCCTCCACTTT. Residues: CATRAWQANSGTLHF. The whole variable domain, remainder taken from reference TRBV19 and TRBJ1-6, is DGGITQSPKYLFRKEGQNVTLSCEQNLNHDAMYWYRQDPGQGLRLIYYSQIVNDFQKGDIAEGYSVSREKKESFPLTVTSAQKNPTAFYLCATRAWQANSGTLHFGNGTRLTVT.

The chain combines TRBV9 with TRBJ2-7, with D possibly being TRBD2 (6 bases). The CDR3 totals 14 residues. Germline CDR1 reads SGDLS; CDR2 reads YYNGEE. Deletions cut 7 bases from V and 1 base from J, with 15 bases between. The CDR3 DNA reads TGTGCCAGCGCACGGGGGTTGGTTTCCTACGAGCAGTACTTC. It codes for CASARGLVSYEQYF.

The chain employs TRBV5-1 and TRBJ1-1; tentatively, D is TRBD1 (6 bases). In germline, CDR1 is SGHRS, CDR2 YFSETQ. The ends were cut back, 4 bases at V and 1 base at J, with 8 bases in the middle. The CDR3 consists of 13 residues. The CDR3 region is CASSKGQNTEAFF. The CDR3 region has the DNA TGCGCCAGCAGCAAGGGACAGAACACTGAAGCTTTCTTT.

This sequence joins TRBV10-3 and TRBJ1-1; unclear D gene. The V end lost 0 bases, the J end lost 5 bases, and 13 bases lay between the germline ends. The CDR3 is 15 residues long. From germline, CDR1 is ENHRY and CDR2 SYGVKD. The CDR3 DNA reads TGTGCCATCAGTGAGTCGAGGGTTAGGAAAACTGAAGCTTTCTTT. It specifies CAISESRVRKTEAFF.

The chain has TRBV30 and TRBJ1-1, with D tentatively TRBD1 (5 bases). CDR1 is GTSNPN and CDR2 is SVGIG in the germline V gene (reference sequence). The ends were cut back, 0 bases at V and 3 bases at J, with 14 bases in the middle. The CDR3 is made up of 15 amino acids. CDR3 sequence: CAWSVAGREDTEAFF. The CDR3 bases are TGTGCCTGGAGTGTAGCAGGGCGGGAGGACACTGAAGCTTTCTTT.

The chain recombines TRBV10-3 with TRBJ1-4; D possibly corresponds to TRBD1 (5 bases). Trimming pared 3 bases from V and 0 bases from J, leaving 8 bases between. This CDR3 comprises 15 residues. Germline loops: CDR1 ENHRY, CDR2 SYGVKD. CDR3 bases: TGTGCCATCAGTGATACAGGAGCAACTAATGAAAAACTGTTTTTT. Translated: CAISDTGATNEKLFF.

This sequence joins TRBV9 and TRBJ2-1; the match to TRBD2 covers 9 bases. The CDR3 spans 16 residues. Germline-derived CDR1 and CDR2 are SGDLS and YYNGEE. J was trimmed by 8 bases and V by 5 bases; bases with no gene match: 14. This chain's CDR3 is CASSYLAAAGGYEQFF. The CDR3 nucleotides are TGTGCCAGCAGTTATCTCGCGGCAGCGGGGGGCTATGAGCAGTTCTTC.

The genes are TRBV9 and TRBJ2-5, with D maybe TRBD1 (7 bases). V was clipped by 0 bases and J by 7 bases, with 10 bases between them. Per germline, CDR1 SGDLS and CDR2 YYNGEE. The CDR3 has 13 amino acids. The CDR3 coding sequence is TGTGCCAGCAGCGTAGACAGGGGAGGGACCCAGTACTTC. Encoded protein: CASSVDRGGTQYF.

The V and J genes are TRBV7-9 and TRBJ2-7, with a possible D match to TRBD1 (6 bases). In germline, CDR1 is SEHNR, CDR2 FQNEAQ (reference sequence). There are 16 residues in the CDR3. V lost 6 bases and J lost 2, with 20 bases in between. The CDR3 DNA reads TGTGCCAGCAGTAGGGCACCAGGGACACAGACCTACGAGCAGTACTTC. Protein sequence: CASSRAPGTQTYEQYF.

J is TRBJ2-1 and V is TRBV19; TRBD1 agrees at 8 bases. The V and J ends lost 9 bases and 2 bases, in that order; junction bases with no gene match: 6. This CDR3 region has 14 residues. Germline V CDR1 and CDR2: LNHDA, SQIVND (reference sequence). The CDR3 protein is CASSQGVAYNEQFF. The DNA of the CDR3 is TGTGCCAGCTCACAGGGGGTTGCCTACAATGAGCAGTTCTTC. Combining the CDR3 with reference TRBV19 and TRBJ2-1 gives the whole variable domain DGGITQSPKYLFRKEGQNVTLSCEQNLNHDAMYWYRQDPGQGLRLIYYSQIVNDFQKGDIAEGYSVSREKKESFPLTVTSAQKNPTAFYLCASSQGVAYNEQFFGPGTRLTVL.

The chain recombines TRBV7-9 with TRBJ1-2, with 10 bases matching TRBD1. This CDR3 contains 15 residues. Germline assignment: CDR1 SEHNR and CDR2 FQNEAQ (reference sequence). V lost 3 bases, J lost 6 bases, and 7 bases stayed unmatched. The CDR3 loop reads CASSFETGGADGYTF. The CDR3 nucleotides are TGTGCCAGCAGCTTCGAGACAGGGGGCGCGGATGGCTACACCTTC.

The chain employs TRBV4-3 and TRBJ2-1, with 14 positions matching TRBD2. Per germline, CDR1 LGHNA and CDR2 YSLEER. There are 18 residues in the CDR3. The trim removed 4 bases at V and 8 bases at J, leaving 13 bases unmatched. CDR3 bases: TGCGCCAGCAGCCCGCGACTAGCGGGGGGGTCCTGGGGGGATGAGCAGTTCTTC. This translates into CASSPRLAGGSWGDEQFF.